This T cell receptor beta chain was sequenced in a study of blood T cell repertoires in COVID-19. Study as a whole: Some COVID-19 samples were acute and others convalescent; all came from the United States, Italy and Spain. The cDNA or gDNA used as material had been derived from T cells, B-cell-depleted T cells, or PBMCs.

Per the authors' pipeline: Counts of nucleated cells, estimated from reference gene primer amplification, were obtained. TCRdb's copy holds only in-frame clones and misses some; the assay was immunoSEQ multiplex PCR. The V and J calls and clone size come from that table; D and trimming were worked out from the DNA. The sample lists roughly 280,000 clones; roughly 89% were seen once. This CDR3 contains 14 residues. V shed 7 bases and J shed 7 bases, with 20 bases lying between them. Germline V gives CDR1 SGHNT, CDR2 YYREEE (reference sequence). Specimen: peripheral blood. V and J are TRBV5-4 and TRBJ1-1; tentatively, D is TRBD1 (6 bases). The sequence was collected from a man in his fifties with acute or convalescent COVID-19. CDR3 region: CASGARGAESEAFF. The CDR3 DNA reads TGTGCCAGCGGAGCGCGGGGGGCAGAGAGTGAAGCTTTCTTT. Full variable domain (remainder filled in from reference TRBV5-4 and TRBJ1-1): ETGVTQSPTHLIKTRGQQVTLRCSSQSGHNTVSWYQQALGQGPQFIFQYYREEENGRGNFPPRFSGLQFPNYSSELNVNALELDDSALYLCASGARGAESEAFFGQGTRLTVV.